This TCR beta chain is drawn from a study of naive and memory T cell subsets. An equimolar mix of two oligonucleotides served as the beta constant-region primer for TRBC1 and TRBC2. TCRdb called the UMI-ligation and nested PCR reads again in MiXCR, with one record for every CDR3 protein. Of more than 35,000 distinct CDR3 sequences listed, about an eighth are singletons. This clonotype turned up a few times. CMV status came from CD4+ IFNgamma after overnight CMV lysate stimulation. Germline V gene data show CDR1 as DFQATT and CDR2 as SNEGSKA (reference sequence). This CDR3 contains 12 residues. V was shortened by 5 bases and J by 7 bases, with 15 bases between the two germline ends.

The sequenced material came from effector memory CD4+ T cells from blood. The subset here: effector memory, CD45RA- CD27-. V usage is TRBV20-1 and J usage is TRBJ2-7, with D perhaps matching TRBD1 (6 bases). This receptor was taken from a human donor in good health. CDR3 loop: CSADRTPREQYF. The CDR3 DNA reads TGCAGTGCTGACAGGACCCCTCGAGAGCAGTACTTC.